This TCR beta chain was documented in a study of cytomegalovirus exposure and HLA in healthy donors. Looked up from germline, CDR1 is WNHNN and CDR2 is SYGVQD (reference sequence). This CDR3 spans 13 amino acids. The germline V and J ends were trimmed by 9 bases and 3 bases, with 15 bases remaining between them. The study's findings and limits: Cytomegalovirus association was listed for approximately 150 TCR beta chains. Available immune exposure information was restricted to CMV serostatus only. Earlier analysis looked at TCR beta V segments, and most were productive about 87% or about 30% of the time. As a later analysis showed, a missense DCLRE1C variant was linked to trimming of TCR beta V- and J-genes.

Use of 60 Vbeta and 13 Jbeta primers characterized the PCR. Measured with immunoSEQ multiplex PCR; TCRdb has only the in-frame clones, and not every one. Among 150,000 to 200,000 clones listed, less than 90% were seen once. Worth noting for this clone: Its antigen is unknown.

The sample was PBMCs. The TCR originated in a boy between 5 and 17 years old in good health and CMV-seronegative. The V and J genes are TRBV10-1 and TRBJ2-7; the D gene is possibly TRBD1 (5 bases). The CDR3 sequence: CASRKGYGYEQYF. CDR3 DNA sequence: TGCGCCAGTAGAAAGGGGTACGGCTACGAGCAGTACTTC.